This record concerns one TCR beta chain sequence. This clonotype was seen repeatedly, ten times or more. It lacks a known antigen. No base qualities exist here, and no much larger clone lies one base off it. No patient had a history of other malignancies or prior chemotherapy or radiotherapy, and all had node-negative disease on CT and PET/CT. At each of the two time points, 5.5 to 6 milliliters of peripheral venous blood were collected into EDTA tubes. Ficoll-Paque Plus density-gradient centrifugation was used to isolate PBMCs. Samples were stored at -80°C immediately after collection until analysis. This sample is part of a study of prognosis after radiotherapy for stage I lung cancer (dated by TCRdb to 2020 to 2023). Context from the whole study: Between early 2018 and early 2019, roughly 18 patients with stage I NSCLC were enrolled in Nanjing, China. All patients were regarded as medically inoperable, because of comorbidities in roughly twelve patients and refusal of surgery in several patients. Ages in the cohort of some 13 men and about 6 women ranged from roughly 53 to 84 years, with a median of 74. SBRT was not combined with any concurrent therapy in any patient. The patients included around 13 who had newly diagnosed primary stage I lung tumors, along with roughly five others who had oligometastatic NSCLC after their primary tumor had been surgically resected. About 20% of the 19 patients developed distant metastases after SBRT, at a median of around seven months; the other 15 showed no significant progression. SBRT was delivered in 3 to 5 fractions with a biologically effective dose of at least 100 Gy, and image-guided IMRT or VMAT was used for delivery. Squamous cell carcinoma histology was identified in several patients, and adenocarcinoma histology was identified in more than 10 patients. Peripheral blood TCR beta repertoires were profiled in stage I NSCLC patients before and after stereotactic body radiotherapy, and the repertoires were related to distant failure. The study took one blood sample before SBRT and one after SBRT from each of approximately 20 patients and sequenced all 38 samples.

Between the V and J ends, shortened by 4 bases and 11 bases respectively, the junction contains 11 bases. In the germline V gene (reference sequence), CDR1 corresponds to DFQATT and CDR2 to SNEGSKA. The CDR3 contains 11 residues, cysteine and phenylalanine counted. Just CDR3 DNA is preserved here, 33 bases in frame from base 1. Study-wide findings and limitations: No adjustment for multiple comparisons was applied to any of the reported P values. Whether the expanded TCR clones were tumor-specific was not determined. Post-SBRT Shannon entropy and its change from baseline were lower in patients who developed distant metastases; baseline Shannon entropy was not associated with metastases. After SBRT, the number of unique TCR clones decreased (median around 10,000 before versus some 6,400 after; Wilcoxon paired P=0.011). TRBV and TRBJ usage frequencies reportedly varied with metastasis status, involving two V genes at baseline and roughly 9 V and two J genes after SBRT. The study was limited by the small cohort and short follow-up, and independent validation of the study findings is required.

Two rounds of multiplex PCR on genomic DNA were used to amplify the TCR beta CDR3 region. The first PCR round used primers specific to each TRBV and TRBJ gene, with sequences filed in Chinese patent CN105087789A. Universal primers were used in the second PCR round. The Roche High Pure PCR Template Preparation Kit was used to extract genomic DNA from frozen PBMCs. Libraries were sequenced paired-end with 151 bp reads on an Illumina HiSeq 3000. For the original study's pipeline: Raw reads lacking the multiplex PCR primer sequences were removed with CutAdapt. Using PEAR, the high-quality paired reads were merged into contigs. MiXCR assigned TRB V, D and J gene segments to each contig by aligning to reference sequences. CDR3 sequences were clustered by base quality and sequence similarity to remove sequencing errors. Diversity was calculated as Shannon entropy divided by the natural log of the number of productive TCR sequences. Clonality was defined as one minus Shannon entropy divided by the natural log of the number of unique clonotypes. Progression-free survival cut-offs for repertoire metrics were chosen using the Youden index of ROC curves, with analyses run in R 3.5.3. TCRdb redid the processing of the public reads, applying fastp at Q25 and MiXCR, and retained in-frame beta chains. Rows are unified per CDR3 protein, each entry keeping the most common DNA and genes. TCRdb, not the original authors, processed these V and J calls. Present in this sample are approximately 20,000 distinct CDR3 sequences, about a quarter of which were seen just once. The leading ten clones occupy 20% to 25% of the sample.

The chain is encoded by TRBV20-1 joined to TRBJ1-4; the D segment cannot be called with confidence. The sequencing here drew on PBMCs, taken before or after stereotactic body radiation therapy (not recorded which). The receptor comes from a donor aged 50 or older with non-small cell lung cancer. The CDR3 region reads CSATYSGKLFF. The nucleotide sequence reads TGCAGTGCTACCTACAGCGGGAAACTGTTTTTT.